This T cell receptor beta chain is from a study of blood T cell repertoires in COVID-19. The overall study: Sites across the United States, Italy and Spain contributed samples from acute and convalescent COVID-19.

Generated by immunoSEQ multiplex PCR, the TCRdb table keeps only in-frame clones and is missing some. The data show some 230,000 clones, approximately 80% seen once. Germline lookup yields CDR1 MNHEY and CDR2 SVGEGT. The CDR3 is 17 residues long. The ends lost 2 bases at V and 4 bases at J; junction bases unmatched: 8. The sequenced sample was PBMCs or T cells enriched from blood (not recorded which). This TCR came from a middle-aged man who had recovered from COVID-19. The rearrangement links TRBV6-2 or TRBV6-3 to TRBJ2-2, with 9 bases aligning to TRBD2. The CDR3 loop is CASSYRSGRRGTGELFF. In nucleotides, the CDR3 is TGTGCCAGCAGTTACAGGAGCGGGAGGCGCGGCACCGGGGAGCTGTTTTTT.